The entry below describes one TCR beta chain. These data originate in a study of identical twins. Via MiXCR, TCRdb re-called the 5' RACE reads, giving one row per CDR3 protein. The top ten hold 13% to 15% of the sample, which has over 200,000 distinct CDR3 sequences, about 6.7% seen once. The germline V gene has CDR1 DFQATT and CDR2 SNEGSKA (reference sequence). Trimming cost V 4 bases and J 0 bases, with 13 bases left between them. There are 15 residues in the CDR3. These data are also associated with another study on T cells expressing NK-cell markers.

The material sequenced was CD8+ T cells sorted from blood. The chain links TRBV20-1 to TRBJ2-1, with D perhaps TRBD2 (5 bases). This clonotype was obtained from a woman aged 18-30 years in good health. CDR3 loop: CSAKDLSASYNEQFF. The CDR3 DNA is TGCAGTGCTAAAGATCTTAGCGCCTCCTACAATGAGCAGTTCTTC.